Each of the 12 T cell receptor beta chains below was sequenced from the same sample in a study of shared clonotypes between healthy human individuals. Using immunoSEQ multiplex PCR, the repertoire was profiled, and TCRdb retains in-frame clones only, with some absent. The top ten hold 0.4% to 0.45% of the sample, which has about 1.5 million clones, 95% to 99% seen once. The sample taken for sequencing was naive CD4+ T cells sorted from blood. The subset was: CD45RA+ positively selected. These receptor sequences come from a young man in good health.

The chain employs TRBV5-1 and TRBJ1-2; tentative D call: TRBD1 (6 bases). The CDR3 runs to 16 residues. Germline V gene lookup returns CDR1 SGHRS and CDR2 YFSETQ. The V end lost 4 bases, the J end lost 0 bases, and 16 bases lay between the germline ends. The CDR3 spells CASSLGAGTTNYGYTF. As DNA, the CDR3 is TGCGCCAGCAGCCTAGGGGCAGGGACAACTAACTATGGCTACACCTTC.

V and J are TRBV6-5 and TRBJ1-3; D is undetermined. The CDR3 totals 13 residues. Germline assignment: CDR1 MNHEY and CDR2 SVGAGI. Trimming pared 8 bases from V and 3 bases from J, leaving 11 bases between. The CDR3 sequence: CASQPPGGNTIYF. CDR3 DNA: TGTGCCAGCCAACCTCCGGGTGGAAACACCATATATTTT.

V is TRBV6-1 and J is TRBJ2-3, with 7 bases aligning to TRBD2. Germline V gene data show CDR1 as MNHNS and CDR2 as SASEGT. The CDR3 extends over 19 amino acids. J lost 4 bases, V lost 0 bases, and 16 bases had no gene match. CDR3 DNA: TGTGCCAGCAGTGAAGCCCTACGCTCCGGACTAGGTAACGCAGATACGCAGTATTTT. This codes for CASSEALRSGLGNADTQYF.

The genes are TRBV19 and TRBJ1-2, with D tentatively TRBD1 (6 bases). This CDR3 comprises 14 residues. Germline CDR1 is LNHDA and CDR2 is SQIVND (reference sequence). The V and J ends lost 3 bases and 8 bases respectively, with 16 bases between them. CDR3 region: CASSITRGREGYTF. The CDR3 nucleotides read TGTGCCAGTAGTATTACCAGGGGTCGCGAGGGCTACACCTTC. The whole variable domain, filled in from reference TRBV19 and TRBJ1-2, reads DGGITQSPKYLFRKEGQNVTLSCEQNLNHDAMYWYRQDPGQGLRLIYYSQIVNDFQKGDIAEGYSVSREKKESFPLTVTSAQKNPTAFYLCASSITRGREGYTFGSGTRLTVV.

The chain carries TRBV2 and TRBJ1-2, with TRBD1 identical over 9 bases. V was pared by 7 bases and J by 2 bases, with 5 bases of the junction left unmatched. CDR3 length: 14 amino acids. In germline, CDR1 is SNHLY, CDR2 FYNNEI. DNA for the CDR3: TGTGCCAGCACATCGGGGACAGGGAACTATGGCTACACCTTC. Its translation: CASTSGTGNYGYTF. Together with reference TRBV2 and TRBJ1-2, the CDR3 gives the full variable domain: EPEVTQTPSHQVTQMGQEVILRCVPISNHLYFYWYRQILGQKVEFLVSFYNNEISEKSEIFDDQFSVERPDGSNFTLKIRSTKLEDSAMYFCASTSGTGNYGYTFGSGTRLTVV.

DNA of the CDR3: TGCGCCAGCAGCCCCGGGGGACCCCTGGGGGAAAAACTGTTTTTT. It yields the protein CASSPGGPLGEKLFF. This chain links TRBV5-1 with TRBJ1-4; tentative D call: TRBD1 (5 bases). This CDR3 is 15 amino acids long. Germline CDR1 reads SGHRS; CDR2 reads YFSETQ. Trimming removed 4 bases from V and 8 bases from J, with 18 bases in between.

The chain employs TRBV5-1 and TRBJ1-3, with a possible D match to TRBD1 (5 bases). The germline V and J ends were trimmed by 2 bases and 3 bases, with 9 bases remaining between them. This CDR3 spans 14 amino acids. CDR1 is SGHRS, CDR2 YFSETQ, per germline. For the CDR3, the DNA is TGCGCCAGCAGCTTAGGGACGAATGGAAACACCATATATTTT. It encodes CASSLGTNGNTIYF.

DNA for the CDR3: TGTGCCATCAAAGAACCCCAGGGGGCCACCTACGAGCAGTACTTC. Protein: CAIKEPQGATYEQYF. The V and J genes are TRBV10-3 and TRBJ2-7, with 8 nucleotides matching TRBD1. The CDR3 spans 15 residues. The V and J ends lost 7 bases and 2 bases, in that order; junction bases with no gene match: 10. The germline CDR1 and CDR2 sequences are ENHRY and SYGVKD.

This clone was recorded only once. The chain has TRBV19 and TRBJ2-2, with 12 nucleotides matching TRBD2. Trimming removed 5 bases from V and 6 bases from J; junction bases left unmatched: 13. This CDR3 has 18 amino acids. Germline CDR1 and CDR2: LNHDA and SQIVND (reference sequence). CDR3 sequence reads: CASSPSRLAGDLAGELFF. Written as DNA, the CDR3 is TGTGCCAGTAGTCCTAGCAGACTAGCGGGAGATCTAGCCGGGGAGCTGTTTTTT.

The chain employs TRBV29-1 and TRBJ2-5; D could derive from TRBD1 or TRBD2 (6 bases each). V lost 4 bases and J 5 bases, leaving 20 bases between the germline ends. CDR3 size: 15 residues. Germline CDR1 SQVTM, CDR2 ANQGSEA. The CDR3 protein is CSVVGAGLRAETQYF. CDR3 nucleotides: TGCAGCGTTGTGGGGGCCGGACTAAGAGCTGAGACCCAGTACTTC.

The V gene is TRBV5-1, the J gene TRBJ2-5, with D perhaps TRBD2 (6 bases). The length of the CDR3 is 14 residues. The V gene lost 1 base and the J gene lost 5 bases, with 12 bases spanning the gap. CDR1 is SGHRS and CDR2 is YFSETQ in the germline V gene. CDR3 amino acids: CASSLYGSKETQYF. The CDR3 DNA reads TGCGCCAGCAGCTTGTACGGGAGCAAGGAGACCCAGTACTTC.

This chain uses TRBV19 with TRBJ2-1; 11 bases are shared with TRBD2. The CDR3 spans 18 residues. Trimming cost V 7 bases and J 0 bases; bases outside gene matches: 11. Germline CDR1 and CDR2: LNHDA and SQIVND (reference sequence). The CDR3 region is CASIRLAGLLSSYNEQFF. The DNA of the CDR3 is TGTGCCAGTATACGACTAGCGGGACTCCTTAGCTCCTACAATGAGCAGTTCTTC.